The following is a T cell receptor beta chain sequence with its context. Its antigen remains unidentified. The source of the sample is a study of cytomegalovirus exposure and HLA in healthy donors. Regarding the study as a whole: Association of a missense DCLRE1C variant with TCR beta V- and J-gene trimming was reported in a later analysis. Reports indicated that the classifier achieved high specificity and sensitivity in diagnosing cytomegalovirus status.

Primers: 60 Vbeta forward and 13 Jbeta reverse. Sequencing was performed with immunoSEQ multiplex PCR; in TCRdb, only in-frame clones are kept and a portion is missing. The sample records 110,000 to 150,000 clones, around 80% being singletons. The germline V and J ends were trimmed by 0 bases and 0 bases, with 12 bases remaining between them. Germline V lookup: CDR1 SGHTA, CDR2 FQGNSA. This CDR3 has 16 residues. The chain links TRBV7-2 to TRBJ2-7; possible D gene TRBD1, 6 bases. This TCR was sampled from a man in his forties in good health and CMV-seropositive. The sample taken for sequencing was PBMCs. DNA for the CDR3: TGTGCCAGCAGCTTAGCCTCCGGGACACCCTCCTACGAGCAGTACTTC. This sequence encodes CASSLASGTPSYEQYF.